This T cell receptor (beta chain) was recorded in a study of blood T cell repertoires in COVID-19. Study-level information: Symptom resolution, clearance, or two negative PCRs marked the recovered donors of Cohort 3.

Sequenced by immunoSEQ multiplex PCR; TCRdb stores in-frame clones only, minus some. Among more than 300,000 clones listed, over 75% were seen once. The V gene end was trimmed by 9 bases and the J gene end by 3 bases; junction bases not matched to a gene: 8. Germline V gene sequence: CDR1 SGHNT, CDR2 YYREEE (reference sequence). The CDR3 length is 14 residues. The clonotype originates from a man aged 35-49 years in a cohort exposed to, infected with or recovered from COVID-19 (not recorded which). Source material: PBMCs or T cells enriched from blood (not recorded which). The chain joins TRBV5-4 to TRBJ2-7, with 11 bases matching TRBD2. CDR3 amino acids: CATTVAGGYYEQYF. In DNA, the CDR3 is TGTGCCACCACTGTAGCGGGAGGGTACTACGAGCAGTACTTC.